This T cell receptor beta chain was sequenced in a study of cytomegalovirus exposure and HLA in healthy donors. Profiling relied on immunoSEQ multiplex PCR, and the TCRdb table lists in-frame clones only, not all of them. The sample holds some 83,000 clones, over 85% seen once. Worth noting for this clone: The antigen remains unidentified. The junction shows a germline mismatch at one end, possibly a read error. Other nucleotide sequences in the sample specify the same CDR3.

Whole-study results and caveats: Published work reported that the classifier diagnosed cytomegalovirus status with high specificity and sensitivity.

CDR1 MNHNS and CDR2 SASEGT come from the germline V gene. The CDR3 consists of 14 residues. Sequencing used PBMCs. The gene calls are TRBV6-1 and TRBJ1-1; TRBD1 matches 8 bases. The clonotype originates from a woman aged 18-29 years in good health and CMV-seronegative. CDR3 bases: TGTGCCAGCAGGGAAACAGGGGGGAACACCGAAGCTTTCTTT. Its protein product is CASRETGGNTEAFF.